These T cell receptor beta chains were read from a single sample in a study of blood T cell repertoires in COVID-19. TCRdb's table, derived via immunoSEQ multiplex PCR, lists solely in-frame clones and lacks some. The table includes some 130,000 clones, 60% to 80% detected once. The source material was peripheral blood. All receptors come from a woman in her seventies with acute or convalescent COVID-19. Both conserved end residues are part of each CDR3. A D gene is named only where the DNA matches it firmly. Expanded clones are given a class, and other clones once, few, many or no size at all.

size: -
J: TRBJ1-6
V: TRBV6-6
D: -
CDR3: CASTHAGSSYNSPLHF
DNA: TGTGCCAGCACTCATGCGGGGAGCTCCTATAATTCACCCCTCCACTTT

size: -
J: TRBJ2-7
V: TRBV19
D: TRBD1
CDR3: CASSFGQARSYEQYF
DNA: TGTGCCAGTAGTTTCGGACAGGCACGATCCTACGAGCAGTACTTC

size: -
J: TRBJ1-5
V: TRBV6-5
D: -
CDR3: CASTLNGGYQPQHF
DNA: TGTGCCAGCACTCTTAACGGAGGGTATCAGCCCCAGCATTTT

size: few
J: TRBJ1-6
V: TRBV6-5
D: -
CDR3: CASSYSHRNSPLHF
DNA: TGTGCCAGCAGTTACTCGCACAGGAATTCACCCCTCCACTTT

size: -
J: TRBJ2-3
V: TRBV6-5
D: -
CDR3: CASIQPGAPDTQYF
DNA: TGTGCCAGCATTCAACCAGGGGCCCCAGATACGCAGTATTTT

size: -
J: TRBJ1-2
V: TRBV5-1
D: TRBD1
CDR3: CASSPARDSYGYTF
DNA: TGCGCCAGCAGCCCCGCACGGGACAGCTATGGCTACACCTTC

size: -
J: TRBJ2-6
V: TRBV30
D: -
CDR3: CAWSGGSGANVLTF
DNA: TGTGCCTGGAGTGGAGGCTCTGGGGCCAACGTCCTGACTTTC

size: -
J: TRBJ1-2
V: TRBV12-5
D: -
CDR3: CASERNYGYTF
DNA: TGTGCTAGTGAGAGAAACTATGGCTACACCTTC

size: -
J: TRBJ1-5
V: TRBV6-5
D: -
CDR3: CASSYSSSNQPQHF
DNA: TGTGCCAGCAGTTACTCGAGTAGCAATCAGCCCCAGCATTTT

size: many
J: TRBJ1-2
V: TRBV5-1
D: -
CDR3: CASSPQGRGNGYTF
DNA: TGCGCCAGCAGCCCTCAGGGGCGGGGGAATGGCTACACCTTC

size: once
J: TRBJ1-4
V: TRBV7-2
D: -
CDR3: CASSFAPVVTNEKLFF
DNA: TGTGCCAGCAGCTTTGCTCCAGTCGTGACTAATGAAAAACTGTTTTTT

size: few
J: TRBJ1-6
V: TRBV2
D: -
CDR3: CASSQISGGSSPLHF
DNA: TGTGCCAGCAGTCAAATCAGCGGAGGGTCTTCACCCCTCCACTTT

size: -
J: TRBJ2-3
V: TRBV6-5
D: -
CDR3: CATGGLVADTQYF
DNA: TGTGCCACCGGGGGGCTGGTAGCAGATACGCAGTATTTT

size: once
J: TRBJ2-5
V: TRBV7-6
D: TRBD1
CDR3: CASSRRDRGREETQYF
DNA: TGTGCCAGCAGCCGACGGGACAGGGGGCGGGAAGAGACCCAGTACTTC

size: -
J: TRBJ2-3
V: TRBV2
D: TRBD2
CDR3: CASTWTSGGAGDTQYF
DNA: TGTGCCAGCACCTGGACTAGCGGGGGGGCTGGAGATACGCAGTATTTT

size: -
J: TRBJ1-1
V: TRBV18
D: TRBD1
CDR3: CASSPIPIEQGTSAFF
DNA: TGTGCCAGCTCACCCATCCCGATAGAACAGGGGACGTCGGCTTTCTTT

size: -
J: TRBJ1-6
V: TRBV6-6
D: TRBD1
CDR3: CASSHTGQGGYSVMASPLHF
DNA: TGTGCCAGCAGTCATACCGGACAGGGCGGTTACTCTGTTATGGCTTCACCCCTCCACTTT

size: -
J: TRBJ1-2
V: TRBV6-4
D: -
CDR3: CASSDAGSYGYTF
DNA: TGTGCCAGCAGTGATGCTGGGAGCTATGGCTACACCTTC

size: few
J: TRBJ2-7
V: TRBV6-2/TRBV6-3
D: -
CDR3: CASSYSDRLYEQYF
DNA: TGTGCCAGCAGTTACTCGGACAGATTGTACGAGCAGTACTTC

size: -
J: TRBJ1-1
V: TRBV6-5
D: TRBD1
CDR3: CASSYGTGVTEAFF
DNA: TGTGCCAGCAGTTACGGGACAGGGGTGACTGAAGCTTTCTTT

size: few
J: TRBJ1-2
V: TRBV2
D: TRBD1
CDR3: CASSGTGQYGYTF
DNA: TGTGCCAGCAGTGGGACAGGGCAATATGGCTACACCTTC

size: -
J: TRBJ1-4
V: TRBV28
D: TRBD1
CDR3: CAGSLPGQAVGEKLFF
DNA: TGTGCCGGCAGTTTACCAGGACAGGCCGTGGGTGAAAAACTGTTTTTT

size: -
J: TRBJ1-1
V: TRBV9
D: TRBD1
CDR3: CASSAAGQGARGTEAFF
DNA: TGTGCCAGCAGCGCGGCGGGACAGGGGGCGCGTGGCACTGAAGCTTTCTTT

size: -
J: TRBJ2-1
V: TRBV4-2
D: TRBD2
CDR3: CASSQVGLAEDNEQFF
DNA: TGTGCCAGCAGCCAAGTAGGACTAGCGGAGGACAATGAGCAGTTCTTC

size: few
J: TRBJ2-1
V: TRBV29-1
D: TRBD2
CDR3: CSVEALAGGYNEQFF
DNA: TGCAGCGTTGAAGCCCTAGCGGGAGGGTACAATGAGCAGTTCTTC

size: many
J: TRBJ2-3
V: TRBV9
D: -
CDR3: CASSEGGWGTDTQYF
DNA: TGTGCCAGCAGCGAGGGCGGGTGGGGCACAGATACGCAGTATTTT

size: -
J: TRBJ2-7
V: TRBV5-6
D: -
CDR3: CASSHTGSEQYF
DNA: TGTGCCAGCAGCCATACAGGATCCGAGCAGTACTTC

size: -
J: TRBJ2-1
V: TRBV9
D: -
CDR3: CASSVEFSSYNEQFF
DNA: TGTGCCAGCAGCGTAGAATTCAGCTCCTACAATGAGCAGTTCTTC

size: -
J: TRBJ1-2
V: TRBV6-5
D: -
CDR3: CASSRGPNYGYTF
DNA: TGTGCCAGCAGTAGGGGTCCGAACTATGGCTACACCTTC

size: -
J: TRBJ1-2
V: TRBV5-1
D: -
CDR3: CASRTGGFSSYTF
DNA: TGCGCCAGCAGGACAGGCGGTTTCAGCAGCTACACCTTC

size: -
J: TRBJ2-7
V: TRBV6-5
D: TRBD2
CDR3: CASTLLAGSTHEQYF
DNA: TGTGCCAGCACCCTTCTAGCGGGATCGACGCACGAGCAGTACTTC

size: -
J: TRBJ2-5
V: TRBV27
D: -
CDR3: CASSPKKPGAYLETQYF
DNA: TGTGCCAGCAGTCCCAAGAAGCCTGGGGCGTATTTAGAGACCCAGTACTTC

size: -
J: TRBJ1-5
V: TRBV6-5
D: TRBD1
CDR3: CASSQDRGNNQPQHF
DNA: TGTGCCAGCAGCCAAGACAGGGGGAACAATCAGCCCCAGCATTTT

size: -
J: TRBJ1-6
V: TRBV7-6
D: -
CDR3: CASSLDSRSPLHF
DNA: TGTGCCAGCAGCTTAGATTCCCGTTCACCCCTCCACTTT

size: -
J: TRBJ2-2
V: TRBV4-3
D: -
CDR3: CASSQGYEVAGELFF
DNA: TGCGCCAGCAGCCAGGGCTACGAAGTGGCCGGGGAGCTGTTTTTT

size: -
J: TRBJ2-7
V: TRBV3-1/TRBV3-2
D: -
CDR3: CASSHFSYEQYF
DNA: TGTGCCAGCAGCCATTTCTCGTACGAGCAGTACTTC

size: -
J: TRBJ2-1
V: TRBV19
D: TRBD1
CDR3: CASSVTGDNEQFF
DNA: TGTGCCAGTAGTGTGACAGGGGACAATGAGCAGTTCTTC

size: -
J: TRBJ2-3
V: TRBV29-1
D: -
CDR3: CSAHGGSSTDTQYF
DNA: TGCAGCGCTCATGGCGGTAGCAGCACAGATACGCAGTATTTT

size: -
J: TRBJ2-1
V: TRBV2
D: TRBD2
CDR3: CASSEHWGREGEQFF
DNA: TGTGCCAGCAGTGAACATTGGGGCAGGGAGGGTGAGCAGTTCTTC

size: few
J: TRBJ1-6
V: TRBV6-6
D: -
CDR3: CASSYLVGTDSPLHF
DNA: TGTGCCAGCAGTTACCTGGTCGGTACCGATTCACCCCTCCACTTT

size: -
J: TRBJ2-7
V: TRBV2
D: -
CDR3: CASSEKTPRQYF
DNA: TGTGCCAGCAGTGAAAAAACACCCCGGCAGTACTTC

size: once
J: TRBJ1-4
V: TRBV4-1
D: -
CDR3: CASSQGGVSLGEKLFF
DNA: TGCGCCAGCAGCCAAGGGGGGGTGAGTCTAGGTGAAAAACTGTTTTTT

size: few
J: TRBJ2-5
V: TRBV20-1
D: -
CDR3: CSAYLDSAQYF
DNA: TGCAGTGCTTACCTCGACTCGGCCCAGTACTTC

size: once
J: TRBJ2-3
V: TRBV10-2
D: -
CDR3: CASSVEGETQYF
DNA: TGCGCCAGCAGTGTTGAGGGAGAAACGCAGTATTTT

size: -
J: TRBJ1-2
V: TRBV5-1
D: -
CDR3: CASSLTANYGYTF
DNA: TGCGCCAGCAGCTTGACAGCAAACTATGGCTACACCTTC

size: many
J: TRBJ2-2
V: TRBV11-2
D: -
CDR3: CASSLSPTPTTGELFF
DNA: TGTGCCAGCAGCTTAAGTCCGACACCTACCACCGGGGAGCTGTTTTTT

size: -
J: TRBJ2-2
V: TRBV3-1/TRBV3-2
D: TRBD1
CDR3: CASSQEDRGDTGELFF
DNA: TGTGCCAGCAGCCAAGAAGACAGGGGGGACACCGGGGAGCTGTTTTTT

size: -
J: TRBJ1-1
V: TRBV5-4
D: -
CDR3: CASSGKDRMNTEAFF
DNA: TGTGCCAGCAGCGGTAAGGACAGAATGAACACTGAAGCTTTCTTT

size: once
J: TRBJ2-7
V: TRBV3-1/TRBV3-2
D: TRBD1
CDR3: CASSLNRGSEQYF
DNA: TGTGCCAGCAGCCTCAACAGGGGGTCCGAGCAGTACTTC

size: few
J: TRBJ2-5
V: TRBV2
D: -
CDR3: CASRAHGKETQYF
DNA: TGTGCCAGCAGGGCACATGGTAAAGAGACCCAGTACTTC

size: few
J: TRBJ2-7
V: TRBV27
D: TRBD2
CDR3: CASSPTTSGSRNEQYF
DNA: TGTGCCAGCAGTCCAACAACTAGCGGGAGTAGAAACGAGCAGTACTTC

size: few
J: TRBJ2-7
V: TRBV20-1
D: -
CDR3: CSASNPGGSYEQYF
DNA: TGCAGTGCTAGTAACCCTGGAGGCTCCTACGAGCAGTACTTC

size: -
J: TRBJ2-2
V: TRBV18
D: -
CDR3: CASSPRLASVGNTGELFF
DNA: TGTGCCAGCTCACCACGGCTAGCGTCAGTGGGGAACACCGGGGAGCTGTTTTTT

size: -
J: TRBJ1-6
V: TRBV7-8
D: -
CDR3: CASSAPRGSSYNSPLHF
DNA: TGTGCCAGCAGCGCTCCGCGGGGCAGCTCCTATAATTCACCCCTCCACTTT

size: -
J: TRBJ2-3
V: TRBV7-2
D: TRBD2
CDR3: CASSTRTSGSGNTQYF
DNA: TGTGCCAGCAGCACTCGGACTAGCGGGAGTGGAAATACGCAGTATTTT

size: -
J: TRBJ2-4
V: TRBV5-1
D: -
CDR3: CASSSSGGQNIQYF
DNA: TGCGCCAGCAGCTCATCCGGGGGGCAAAACATTCAGTACTTC

size: -
J: TRBJ2-1
V: TRBV28
D: TRBD2
CDR3: CASRRIAGRGYNEQFF
DNA: TGTGCCAGCAGACGTATAGCGGGAAGGGGCTACAATGAGCAGTTCTTC

size: -
J: TRBJ2-7
V: TRBV11-2
D: -
CDR3: CASSPSGFRYEQYF
DNA: TGTGCCAGCAGCCCATCAGGATTCCGCTACGAGCAGTACTTC